This T cell receptor (beta chain) was captured in a study of shared clonotypes between healthy human individuals. The overall study: Donor ages ranged 18 to 49 years: a couple of women, a few men. General study findings and limits: An effect of sequencing depth on clonotype sharing among donors was expected. Estimated richness values were generally larger in naive subsets than in memory subsets.

Here immunoSEQ multiplex PCR was the method, and the copy in TCRdb shows in-frame clones only, minus some. The table has under 2.5 million clones, roughly 90% seen once. About this clone itself: What it binds is not known.

CD45RA+ naive and CD45RA-negative memory subsets were separated from CD4+ cells. There are 18 residues in the CDR3. CDR1 is SGHVS and CDR2 is FQNEAQ in the germline V gene. The V gene end was trimmed by 2 bases and the J gene end by 3 bases; junction bases not matched to a gene: 13. This clonotype was obtained from a man between 18 and 29 years old in good health. Some clones in this sample may be carry-over from other donors' samples. Sample: naive CD4+ T cells from PBMCs. Subset noted: CD45RA+ positively selected. The gene calls are TRBV7-8 and TRBJ2-3; 8 bases agree with TRBD2. This CDR3 is CASSLLGESGSWTDTQYF. CDR3 DNA: TGTGCCAGCAGCTTACTCGGCGAGAGCGGGAGTTGGACAGATACGCAGTATTTT.